This TCR beta chain was profiled in a study of blood T cell repertoires in COVID-19. Study overall: The United States, Italy and Spain supplied acute and convalescent COVID-19 samples.

A note on this clone: The same CDR3 arises from other DNA sequences in this sample as well.

The CDR3 is 12 amino acids. Germline CDR1 is LNHDA and CDR2 is SQIVND (reference sequence). V gave up 3 bases and J gave up 7 bases, with 7 bases separating them. Original processing methods: Estimation of nucleated cell counts relied on the amplification of reference gene primers. Method: immunoSEQ multiplex PCR; TCRdb's copy keeps in-frame clones and lacks some. D and trimming were read from the DNA, whereas the V and J calls and clone size are those reported in that table. This sample has 470,000 or so clones, with 70% to 90% found just once. The chain has TRBV19 and TRBJ1-5; D not certain. This TCR derives from a human donor in a cohort sampled during active COVID-19. The sample comprised peripheral blood. Written as DNA, the CDR3 is TGTGCCAGTAGTATGACTAGACAGCCCCAGCATTTT. Its protein is CASSMTRQPQHF.